What follows is one T cell receptor beta chain and its context. The target of this receptor is not known. Base qualities are missing; no much larger clone stands one base away. The donors were healthy, HIV-negative adults who had no recently reported acute infections or vaccinations. All donors were Caucasian adults living in Nashville, Tennessee, USA. CD4+ T cells were enriched by magnetic negative selection; naive cells were then positively selected on CD45RA, and the negative fraction formed the memory subset. Blood was collected by leukapheresis, and PBMCs were isolated by Ficoll-Histopaque density gradient centrifugation and then cryopreserved in liquid nitrogen vapor phase. Analytical flow cytometry was used to check the purity and quantity of every magnetically sorted T cell population. Genomic DNA was isolated from every sorted fraction and measured by UV absorbance on a Nanodrop 2000c. The source of the sample is a study of shared clonotypes between healthy human individuals (TCRdb year 2020). Regarding the complete study: Two women and a few men aged 18 to 49 years were included in the cohort. Per donor, three plates each were used for CD4 naive and CD4 memory, two for CD8 naive, and one for CD8 memory. The study deeply sequenced blood TCR repertoires of about 5 healthy adults to estimate repertoire size and the extent of clonotype sharing between individuals. To increase sequencing depth and limit assay-specific biases, different laboratories used diverse techniques to prepare libraries and sequence TCR repertoires. Each donor's leukapheresis produced roughly between roughly 0.9 and 8.9 billion PBMCs. What the study reported, not specific to this receptor: Sharing across four donors was observed for around 5% of naive CD4, over 3% of naive CD8, about 2.3% of memory CD4, and 0.4% of memory CD8 clonotypes. Incomplete sequencing was indicated by rarefaction of sorted-subset datasets, despite the large sequencing depth. Based on pairwise subsampling, the degree of clonotype sharing among donors was expected to be affected by sequencing depth. The small number of donors limited the genetic and exposure-history diversity represented. Clonotypes shared by all four sorted-subset donors showed higher generation probabilities than non-shared clonotypes. Sampling was restricted to blood, and TCR repertoires in tissues likely differ from the TCR repertoires found in blood. Larger estimated clonotype richness was generally found for naive subsets than for memory subsets.

V trim: 6 bases; J trim: 3 bases; unmatched bases: 5. The CDR3 measures 15 amino acids from cysteine to phenylalanine. CDR3 DNA only is kept here, 45 bases in frame from base 1. The germline V gene sets CDR1 to SGHNT and CDR2 to YENEEA. TCR CDR3 regions were amplified from genomic DNA by multiplex PCR using the deep immunoSEQ assay. Genomic DNA extracted from each cell subset was distributed evenly over all wells of several immunoSEQ 96-well plates, and each plate served as one replicate. For sorted subsets, about 200 ng genomic DNA, equal to 25,000 to 35,000 T cell genomes, was loaded into each replicate PCR. Purified libraries were measured with a Qubit 3.0 fluorometer, size-checked on a Bioanalyzer 2100, and measured again with the KAPA Library Quantification kit. Every immunoSEQ 96-well plate was sequenced on a separate single-read 150-cycle Illumina NextSeq 550 flow cell. Processing in the source paper ran as follows. Because the immunoSEQ output held only junctional sequences and lacked quality scores, the filtering could not match the filtering applied to full-length reads. To assign V/J genes and CDR3, sequences were annotated against IMGT germline references using PyIR, a Python wrapper for IgBLAST v1.9. Reads with weak V/J assignments (E-value above 1e-6), missing CDR3, stop codons, out-of-frame junctions, or ambiguous translated residues were removed. A V3J clonotype was defined by an identical inferred V gene, J gene, and CDR3 amino acid sequence. Percentage overlap between repertoires was calculated by dividing the number of shared unique clonotypes by the size of the smaller repertoire. Repertoire richness was assessed with RTK rarefaction, the Chao1 estimator, and Recon v2.1 estimates of unobserved clonotypes. OLGA was used to compute generation probabilities for all TCRbeta clonotypes that the gDNA method yielded from four donors. The clones in this table, taken by TCRdb from immuneACCESS, are in-frame only. Not every clone is retained; where verified, under half of the shortfall comes from an unresolved V gene, and the cause of the rest is unknown. V and J calls plus clone size are reproduced from that table; the DNA served to infer D and trimming. This sample gives over a million clones in total; around 98% of them show up just once. The top ten clones comprise less than 0.55% of the sample.

The rearrangement joined TRBV11-3 to TRBJ2-7; TRBD2 matches 13 bases in the middle. The specimen was naive CD4+ T cells sorted from blood. What this sample's cell subset or site label stands for: CD45RA+ positively selected. This sequence originates from a man between 25 and 39 years old in good health. The CDR3 protein is CASSAGLAGVYEQYF. The nucleotide sequence is TGTGCCAGCAGTGCCGGACTAGCGGGAGTCTACGAGCAGTACTTC. The variable domain in full, with residues beyond the CDR3 obtained from the reference TRBV11-3 and TRBJ2-7 genes, is EAGVVQSPRYKIIEKKQPVAFWCNPISGHNTLYWYLQNLGQGPELLIRYENEEAVDDSQLPKDRFSAERLKGVDSTLKIQPAELGDSAVYLCASSAGLAGVYEQYFGPGTRLTVT.